Given below is one T cell receptor beta chain in context. The same CDR3 also results from other DNA sequences found in this sample. The data were taken from a study of OX40 agonist ivuxolimab in advanced cancers. Sequencing was performed with immunoSEQ multiplex PCR; in TCRdb, only in-frame clones are kept and a portion is missing. The repertoire holds roughly 70,000 clones, with roughly 86% as singletons. CDR1 and CDR2 (germline): MNHEY, SMNVEV (reference sequence). V was clipped by 6 bases and J by 0 bases, with 9 bases between them. The CDR3 runs to 14 residues. The material sequenced was CD4+ or CD8+ T cells sorted from blood, taken in a trial of the OX40 agonist ivuxolimab. This clonotype originated in an adult with an advanced solid tumor such as melanoma, head and neck, liver or kidney cancer. The chain carries TRBV27 and TRBJ1-5; D remains ambiguous. Here the CDR3 DNA reads TGTGCCAGCAGCCGGGCCCCTAGCAATCAGCCCCAGCATTTT. As protein: CASSRAPSNQPQHF.